Listed below are T cell receptor beta chains from one sample, sequenced in a study of response to subunit inactivated influenza vaccine. TCRdb reprocessed the RT-PCR reads with MiXCR, giving one entry per CDR3 protein. The sample has 500,000 to 600,000 distinct CDR3 sequences; around 13% are singletons. The specimen was PBMCs from blood, collected about 40 days after vaccination. The receptors stem from a man aged 50 to 59 who received an inactivated influenza vaccine. Each CDR3 is given with its conserved first and last residue.

v_call	cdr3_aa
TRBV20-1	CSAQRQTGAFF
TRBV20-1	CSATLAGVGPEQYF
TRBV12-3/TRBV12-4	CASSLGQVNTGELIF
TRBV5-6	CASSLARQGASADTQYF
TRBV6-4	CASSAGTSGRVNEQFF
TRBV3-1	CASSQVGGQGYNEQFF
TRBV5-1	CASSPAGERETQYF
TRBV12-3/TRBV12-4	CASSLTDIRNQPQHF
TRBV5-1	CASSLVPGQNEKLFF
TRBV27	CASIPMGFGTDTQYF
TRBV20-1	CSAGSGGTLQETQYF
TRBV4-2	CASSQAGETYEQYF
TRBV12-3/TRBV12-4	CASQNTYNEQFF
TRBV3-1	CASSRADRATEAFF
TRBV11-2	CASSLSARKGMNTEAFF
TRBV20-1	CSAVGLAGGPYEQYF
TRBV7-9	CASSLPPRTGKTEAFF
TRBV12-3/TRBV12-4	CASSSRLVAFF
TRBV20-1	CSARSSGRASEQFF
TRBV20-1	CSARREGNTGELFF